This T cell receptor beta chain was observed in a study of T cell responses to AZD1222 COVID-19 vaccine. Findings and limits, study-wide: An increase in Spike-specific TCR breadth and depth was observed after two AZD1222 doses. Samples come after the peak T cell response, not at day 14. Donors, mostly white British, included more females; clonal diversity was possibly underestimated.

In regard to this clone: Its antigen is unknown.

Produced via immunoSEQ multiplex PCR; TCRdb's table is partial and in-frame only. The sample has some 150,000 clones, approximately 90% seen once. CDR3 length: 14 residues. The germline gives CDR1 LNHDA, CDR2 SQIVND (reference sequence). J lost 4 bases, V lost 6 bases, and 8 bases had no gene match. Sequencing was performed on peripheral blood, taken on day 0 of MenACWY control vaccination. The J gene is TRBJ1-2, the V gene TRBV19; 7 bases are a match to TRBD1. The TCR originated in an adult in good health. Written as DNA, the CDR3 is TGTGCCAGTAGCTCCCAGGGGGACAGCTATGGCTACACCTTC. Its translation: CASSSQGDSYGYTF. Using reference TRBV19 and TRBJ1-2 for the parts outside the CDR3, the full variable domain is DGGITQSPKYLFRKEGQNVTLSCEQNLNHDAMYWYRQDPGQGLRLIYYSQIVNDFQKGDIAEGYSVSREKKESFPLTVTSAQKNPTAFYLCASSSQGDSYGYTFGSGTRLTVV.